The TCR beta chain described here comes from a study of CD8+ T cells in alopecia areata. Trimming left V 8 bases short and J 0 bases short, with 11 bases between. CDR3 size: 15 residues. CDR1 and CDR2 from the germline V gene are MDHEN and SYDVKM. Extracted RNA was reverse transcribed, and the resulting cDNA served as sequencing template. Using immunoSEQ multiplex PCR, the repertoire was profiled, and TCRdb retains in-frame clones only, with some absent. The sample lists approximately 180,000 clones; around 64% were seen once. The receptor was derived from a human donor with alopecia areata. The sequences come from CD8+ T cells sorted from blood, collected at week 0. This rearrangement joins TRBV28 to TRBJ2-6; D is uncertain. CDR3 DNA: TGTGCCAGCCGCCCAGTTAACTCTGGGGCCAACGTCCTGACTTTC. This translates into CASRPVNSGANVLTF.